These 2 T cell receptor beta chains originate from one sample sequenced in a study of T cell repertoires in cytomegalovirus infection. No antigens are known for them. From the reads, TCRdb called clonotypes with MiXCR, one entry per CDR3 protein. The repertoire holds about 310,000 distinct CDR3 sequences, with around 25% as singletons. The specimen was cultured PBMCs, collected from culture after CMV antigen stimulation. Source of these receptors: a human donor in good health (CMV status not recorded). Some clones in this sample may be carry-over from other donors' samples.

This clonotype is a singleton in its sample. The chain uses TRBV5-6 and TRBJ2-1, with 11 bases aligning to TRBD2. Germline CDR1 is SGHDT and CDR2 is YYEEEE. This CDR3 is built from 15 residues. J gave up 7 bases and V 5 bases, and 8 bases lay outside the gene matches. For the CDR3, the DNA is TGTGCCAGCAGAATATCGCGACTAGCGGGAAATGAGCAGTTCTTC. This codes for CASRISRLAGNEQFF. Full variable domain (remainder filled in from reference TRBV5-6 and TRBJ2-1): DAGVTQSPTHLIKTRGQQVTLRCSPKSGHDTVSWYQQALGQGPQFIFQYYEEEERQRGNFPDRFSGHQFPNYSSELNVNALLLGDSALYLCASRISRLAGNEQFFGPGTRLTVL.

The chain is built from TRBV19 and TRBJ2-5; perhaps D is TRBD1 or TRBD2 (5 bases each). The CDR3 totals 15 residues. The germline V gene encodes CDR1 LNHDA and CDR2 SQIVND (reference sequence). The V gene lost 7 bases and the J gene lost 4 bases, with 19 bases spanning the gap. CDR3 nucleotides: TGTGCCAGTACGGCCGGGACCCTCACCCCAGAGACCCAGTACTTC. This translates into CASTAGTLTPETQYF.